One sample yielded the 11 T cell receptor beta chains listed below, sequenced in a study of shared clonotypes between healthy human individuals. Profiling relied on immunoSEQ multiplex PCR, and the TCRdb table lists in-frame clones only, not all of them. The sample includes roughly 1,500,000 clones, 98% to 99% of them seen just once. What was sequenced was naive CD4+ T cells sorted from blood. Subset indicated: CD45RA+ positively selected. Every receptor here comes from a young man in good health.

The chain recombines TRBV29-1 with TRBJ2-5; D is ambiguous. Trimming cost V 7 bases and J 1 base, with 16 bases left between them. The CDR3 consists of 14 residues. The germline V gene has CDR1 SQVTM and CDR2 ANQGSEA. The chain's CDR3 is CSAGGDLGQETQYF. In DNA, the CDR3 is TGCAGCGCTGGTGGGGATTTGGGCCAAGAGACCCAGTACTTC.

The chain employs TRBV5-5 and TRBJ1-4; perhaps TRBD1 as D (5 bases). The CDR3 totals 15 residues. Trimming stripped 4 bases from V and 2 bases from J, with 12 bases between. Germline CDR1 reads SGHKS; CDR2 reads YYEKEE (reference sequence). The CDR3 nucleotides are TGTGCCAGCAGCCCGGGGGTTCCGACTAATGAAAAACTGTTTTTT. It yields the protein CASSPGVPTNEKLFF.

This sequence joins TRBV10-3 and TRBJ1-1; the D gene is possibly TRBD1 (5 bases). Germline values: CDR1 ENHRY, CDR2 SYGVKD. The CDR3 totals 16 residues. V lost 7 bases and J lost 4, with 22 bases in between. The CDR3 nucleotides are TGTGCCATCACCGACCCAAGAAGGGGCGCGGGCACTGAAGCTTTCTTT. Its protein is CAITDPRRGAGTEAFF.

The CDR3 loop is CASSVARGTGYTF. In DNA, the CDR3 is TGTGCCAGCAGCGTCGCCAGGGGTACAGGCTACACCTTC. This sequence joins TRBV7-3 and TRBJ1-2, with TRBD1 as a possible D gene (6 bases). Trimming pared 5 bases from V and 8 bases from J, leaving 15 bases between. CDR3 size: 13 residues. The germline gives CDR1 SGHTA, CDR2 FQGTGA.

The chain recombines TRBV30 with TRBJ2-7, with D perhaps TRBD1 (6 bases). Looked up from germline, CDR1 is GTSNPN and CDR2 is SVGIG (reference sequence). This CDR3 has 15 amino acids. V was shortened by 0 bases and J by 4 bases, with 16 bases between the two germline ends. The CDR3 reads CAWSVQGPTLYEQYF. Here the CDR3 DNA reads TGTGCCTGGAGTGTACAGGGACCCACTTTATACGAGCAGTACTTC.

The rearrangement joins TRBV6-1 to TRBJ2-2; D is ambiguous. Germline V gives CDR1 MNHNS, CDR2 SASEGT. CDR3 length equals 15 residues. V was pared by 2 bases and J by 0 bases, with 7 bases between. CDR3 nucleotide sequence: TGTGCCAGCAGTGAACTGAGCTCGAACACCGGGGAGCTGTTTTTT. Amino acids: CASSELSSNTGELFF.

Here the CDR3 DNA reads TGCGCCAGCAGTACCTCCCTCGGGACAGATACGCAGTATTTT. Translating it yields CASSTSLGTDTQYF. The chain links TRBV5-1 to TRBJ2-3, with no clear D. This CDR3 is built from 14 residues. Looked up from germline, CDR1 is SGHRS and CDR2 is YFSETQ. Trimming removed 5 bases at V and 3 bases at J, with 13 bases between. The entire variable domain, with the rest obtained from reference TRBV5-1 and TRBJ2-3, is as follows: KAGVTQTPRYLIKTRGQQVTLSCSPISGHRSVSWYQQTPGQGLQFLFEYFSETQRNKGNFPGRFSGRQFSNSRSEMNVSTLELGDSALYLCASSTSLGTDTQYFGPGTRLTVL.

V usage is TRBV7-9 and J usage is TRBJ1-4; the D gene is possibly TRBD1 (5 bases). Trimming shortened V by 1 base and J by 8 bases, and 8 bases separated the two germline ends. In germline, CDR1 is SEHNR, CDR2 FQNEAQ (reference sequence). This CDR3 is built from 13 residues. CDR3 sequence (DNA): TGTGCCAGCAGCTTAGGGGGCCGAGAAAAACTGTTTTTT. It specifies CASSLGGREKLFF.

The CDR3 DNA reads TGTGCCAGCAAAAAGCGGGAGGAAACCGGGGAGCTGTTTTTT. The encoded protein is CASKKREETGELFF. This chain connects TRBV2 to TRBJ2-2; 9 nucleotides agree with TRBD2. This CDR3 comprises 14 residues. V shed 7 bases, J shed 5 bases, and the junction held 5 bases outside the gene matches. CDR1 and CDR2 from the germline V gene are SNHLY and FYNNEI.

About this clone itself: Other DNA sequences in this sample translate to the same CDR3. CDR3 nucleotides: TGTGCCAGCTCACCGCCCCAAGAGACCCAGTACTTC. This sequence encodes CASSPPQETQYF. The chain uses TRBV18 and TRBJ2-5; D is ambiguous. The CDR3 runs to 12 residues. V lost 3 bases to trimming and J lost 1 base, with 3 bases between them. Germline loops: CDR1 KGHSH, CDR2 LQKENI.

As for this clone: The sample contains more than one DNA sequence encoding this CDR3. V usage is TRBV7-9 and J usage is TRBJ1-1, with no clear D. Germline loops: CDR1 SEHNR, CDR2 FQNEAQ (reference sequence). The V end lost 2 bases, the J end lost 1 base, and 5 bases lay between the germline ends. The CDR3 totals 13 residues. The CDR3: CASSLIRNTEAFF. The CDR3 nucleotides read TGTGCCAGCAGCTTAATCAGGAACACTGAAGCTTTCTTT.